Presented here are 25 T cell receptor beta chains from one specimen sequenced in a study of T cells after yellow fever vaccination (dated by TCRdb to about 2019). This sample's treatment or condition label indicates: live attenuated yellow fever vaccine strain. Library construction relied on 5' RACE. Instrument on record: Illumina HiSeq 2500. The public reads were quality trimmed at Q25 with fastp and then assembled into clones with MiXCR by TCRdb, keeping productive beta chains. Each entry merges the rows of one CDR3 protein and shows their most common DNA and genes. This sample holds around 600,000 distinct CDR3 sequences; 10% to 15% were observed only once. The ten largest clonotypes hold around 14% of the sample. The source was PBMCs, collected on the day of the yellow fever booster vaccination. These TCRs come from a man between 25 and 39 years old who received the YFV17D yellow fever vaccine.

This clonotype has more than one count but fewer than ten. This CDR3 reads CASTISGTNTGELFF. CDR3 bases: TGCGCCAGCACCATTAGCGGGACGAACACCGGGGAGCTGTTTTTT. The V and J genes are TRBV5-1 and TRBJ2-2, with 8 bases aligning to TRBD2. V shed 6 bases, J shed 0 bases, and the junction held 4 bases outside the gene matches. In germline, CDR1 is SGHRS, CDR2 YFSETQ. The CDR3 is 15 amino acids.

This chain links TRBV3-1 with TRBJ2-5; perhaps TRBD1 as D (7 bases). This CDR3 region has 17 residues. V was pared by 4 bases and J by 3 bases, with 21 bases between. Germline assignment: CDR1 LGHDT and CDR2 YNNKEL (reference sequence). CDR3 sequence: CASSLKGGSGTEETQYF. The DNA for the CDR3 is TGTGCCAGCAGCCTCAAGGGGGGTTCCGGGACAGAAGAGACCCAGTACTTC.

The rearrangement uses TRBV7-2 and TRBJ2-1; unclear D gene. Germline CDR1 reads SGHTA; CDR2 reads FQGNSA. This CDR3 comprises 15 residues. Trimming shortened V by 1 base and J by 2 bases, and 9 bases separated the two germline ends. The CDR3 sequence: CASSLVDAAYNEQFF. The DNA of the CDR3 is TGTGCCAGCAGCTTAGTTGATGCGGCCTACAATGAGCAGTTCTTC.

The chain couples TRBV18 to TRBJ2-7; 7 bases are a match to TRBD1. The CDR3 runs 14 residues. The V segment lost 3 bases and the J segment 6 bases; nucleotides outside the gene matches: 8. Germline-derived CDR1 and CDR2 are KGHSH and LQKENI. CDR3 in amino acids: CASSPRLQGIEQYF. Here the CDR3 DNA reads TGTGCCAGCTCACCTCGGTTACAGGGGATCGAGCAGTACTTC.

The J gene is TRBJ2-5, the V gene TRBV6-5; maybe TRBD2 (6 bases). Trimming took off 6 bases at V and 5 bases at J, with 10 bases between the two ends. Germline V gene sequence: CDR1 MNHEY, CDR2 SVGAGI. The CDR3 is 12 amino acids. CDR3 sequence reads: CASSNGGETQYF. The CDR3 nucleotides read TGTGCCAGCAGCAACGGAGGGGAGACCCAGTACTTC.

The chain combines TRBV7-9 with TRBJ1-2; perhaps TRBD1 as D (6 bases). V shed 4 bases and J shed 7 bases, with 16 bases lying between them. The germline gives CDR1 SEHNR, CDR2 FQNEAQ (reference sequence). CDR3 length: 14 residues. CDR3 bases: TGTGCCAGCAGCTCAAGCACAGGGTATAGTGGCTACACCTTC. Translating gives CASSSSTGYSGYTF.

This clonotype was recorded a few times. CDR3 sequence (DNA): TGTGCCAGCAGTGCCAGGGACAGGGGAACCGAAGCTTTCTTT. This translates into CASSARDRGTEAFF. The chain links TRBV12-3 or TRBV12-4 to TRBJ1-1; 10 bases are shared with TRBD1. This CDR3 contains 14 residues. V gave up 5 bases and J gave up 8 bases; unmatched junction bases: 8.

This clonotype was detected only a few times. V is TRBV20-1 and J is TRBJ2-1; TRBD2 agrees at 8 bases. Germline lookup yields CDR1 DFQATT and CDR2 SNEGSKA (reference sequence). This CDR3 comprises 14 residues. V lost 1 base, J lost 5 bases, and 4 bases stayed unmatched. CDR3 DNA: TGCAGTGCTAGAGCGACTAGCGACCACAATGAGCAGTTCTTC. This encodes CSARATSDHNEQFF.

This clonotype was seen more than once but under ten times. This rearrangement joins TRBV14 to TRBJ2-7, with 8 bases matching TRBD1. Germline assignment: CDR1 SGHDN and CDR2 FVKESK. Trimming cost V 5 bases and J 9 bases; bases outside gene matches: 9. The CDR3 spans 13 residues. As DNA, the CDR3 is TGTGCCAGCAGCTCCCACCCGACAGGGGCGCAGTACTTC. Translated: CASSSHPTGAQYF. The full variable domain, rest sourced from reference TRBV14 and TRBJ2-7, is EAGVTQFPSHSVIEKGQTVTLRCDPISGHDNLYWYRRVMGKEIKFLLHFVKESKQDESGMPNNRFLAERTGGTYSTLKVQPAELEDSGVYFCASSSHPTGAQYFGPGTRLTVT.

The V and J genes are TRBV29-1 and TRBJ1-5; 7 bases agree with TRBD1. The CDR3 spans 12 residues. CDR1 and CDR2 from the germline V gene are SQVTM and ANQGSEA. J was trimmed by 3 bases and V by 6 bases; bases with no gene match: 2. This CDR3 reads CSVGGHNQPQHF. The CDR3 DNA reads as TGCAGCGTAGGGGGCCACAATCAGCCCCAGCATTTT.

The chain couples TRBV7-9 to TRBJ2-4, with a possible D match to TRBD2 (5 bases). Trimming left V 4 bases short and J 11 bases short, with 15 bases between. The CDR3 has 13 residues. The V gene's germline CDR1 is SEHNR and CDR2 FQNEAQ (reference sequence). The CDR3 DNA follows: TGTGCCAGCAGCTCGGACTCGCTGATCGTTCAGTACTTC. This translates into CASSSDSLIVQYF.

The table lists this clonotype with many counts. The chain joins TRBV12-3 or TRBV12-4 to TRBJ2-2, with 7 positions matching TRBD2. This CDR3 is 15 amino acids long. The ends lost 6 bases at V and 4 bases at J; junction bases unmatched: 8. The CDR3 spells CASRPLAVSTGELFF. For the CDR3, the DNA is TGTGCCAGCAGACCGCTAGCGGTCTCCACCGGGGAGCTGTTTTTT.

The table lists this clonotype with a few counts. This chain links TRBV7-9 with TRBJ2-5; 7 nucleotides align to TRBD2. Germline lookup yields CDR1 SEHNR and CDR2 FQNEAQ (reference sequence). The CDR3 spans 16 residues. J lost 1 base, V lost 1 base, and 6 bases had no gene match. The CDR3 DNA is TGTGCCAGCAGCTTAGGCGGGAGAACCTTCCAAGAGACCCAGTACTTC. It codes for CASSLGGRTFQETQYF.

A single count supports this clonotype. The CDR3, as DNA: TGTGCCAGCAGCAAACAGGAAGCGCTGTCTTCAGGGACCCAGTACTTC. Protein sequence: CASSKQEALSSGTQYF. The chain links TRBV9 to TRBJ2-5; D might be TRBD1 (5 bases). Trimming left V 4 bases short and J 7 bases short, with 23 bases between. CDR1 is SGDLS and CDR2 is YYNGEE in the germline V gene. The CDR3 has 16 residues.

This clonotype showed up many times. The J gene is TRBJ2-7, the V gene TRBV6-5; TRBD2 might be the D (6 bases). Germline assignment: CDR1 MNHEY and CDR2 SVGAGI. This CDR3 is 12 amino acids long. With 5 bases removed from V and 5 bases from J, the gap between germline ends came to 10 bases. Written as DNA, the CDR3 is TGTGCCAGCAGTACGGGCGGGAACGAGCAGTACTTC. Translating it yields CASSTGGNEQYF.

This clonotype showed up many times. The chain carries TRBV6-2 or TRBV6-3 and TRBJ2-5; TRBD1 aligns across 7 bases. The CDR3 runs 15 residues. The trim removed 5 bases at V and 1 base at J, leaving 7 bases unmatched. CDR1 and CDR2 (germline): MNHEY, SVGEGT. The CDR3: CASSRPTGFQETQYF. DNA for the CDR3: TGTGCCAGCAGTCGACCGACAGGGTTCCAAGAGACCCAGTACTTC.

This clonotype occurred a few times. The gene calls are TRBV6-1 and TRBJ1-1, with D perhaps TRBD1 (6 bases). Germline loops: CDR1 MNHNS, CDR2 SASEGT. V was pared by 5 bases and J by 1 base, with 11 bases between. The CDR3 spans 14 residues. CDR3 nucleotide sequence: TGTGCCAGCAGTAGCACACAGGGGAACACTGAAGCTTTCTTT. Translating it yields CASSSTQGNTEAFF.

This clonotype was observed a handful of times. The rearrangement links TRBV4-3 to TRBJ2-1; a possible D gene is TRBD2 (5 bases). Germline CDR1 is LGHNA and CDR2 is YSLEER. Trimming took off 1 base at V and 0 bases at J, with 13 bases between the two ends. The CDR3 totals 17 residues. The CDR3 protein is CASSQVLPGSSYNEQFF. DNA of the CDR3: TGCGCCAGCAGCCAAGTTCTGCCGGGGAGCTCCTACAATGAGCAGTTCTTC.

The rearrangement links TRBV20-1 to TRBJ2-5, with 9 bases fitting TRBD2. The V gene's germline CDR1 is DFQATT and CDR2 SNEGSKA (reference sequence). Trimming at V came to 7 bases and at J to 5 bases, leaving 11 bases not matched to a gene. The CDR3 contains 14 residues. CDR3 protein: CSVPTGTSFETQYF. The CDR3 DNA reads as TGCAGTGTCCCGACCGGGACTAGCTTCGAGACCCAGTACTTC.

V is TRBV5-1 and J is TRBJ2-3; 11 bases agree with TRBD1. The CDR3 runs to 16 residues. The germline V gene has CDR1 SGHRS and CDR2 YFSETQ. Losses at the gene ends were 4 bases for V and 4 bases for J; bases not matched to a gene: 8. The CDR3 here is CASSLYTGQGADTQYF. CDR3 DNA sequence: TGCGCCAGCAGCCTCTATACGGGACAGGGGGCAGATACGCAGTATTTT.

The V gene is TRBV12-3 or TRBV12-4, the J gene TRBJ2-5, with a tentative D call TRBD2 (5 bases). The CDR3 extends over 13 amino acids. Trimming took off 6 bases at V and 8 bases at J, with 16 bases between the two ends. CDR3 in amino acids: CASRSSEKFTQYF. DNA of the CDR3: TGTGCCAGCAGAAGTAGCGAGAAATTTACCCAGTACTTC.

CDR3 nucleotides: TGTGCCAGCAGCTCAAGCGGGCTAGCGGGAGGGCCCAGCAACAATGAGCAGTTCTTC. The encoded protein is CASSSSGLAGGPSNNEQFF. This sequence joins TRBV11-1 and TRBJ2-1, with TRBD2 matching over 12 bases. The CDR3 covers 19 residues. Germline assignment: CDR1 SGHAT and CDR2 FQDESV (reference sequence). J lost 5 bases, V lost 4 bases, and 15 bases had no gene match.

CDR3: CASSSLQGPYGYTF. CDR3 coding DNA: TGTGCCAGTAGTAGCTTACAGGGGCCCTATGGCTACACCTTC. V is TRBV19 and J is TRBJ1-2, with 7 bases that match TRBD1. This CDR3 has 14 amino acids. Germline CDR1 reads LNHDA; CDR2 reads SQIVND (reference sequence). J was trimmed by 4 bases and V by 4 bases; bases with no gene match: 6.

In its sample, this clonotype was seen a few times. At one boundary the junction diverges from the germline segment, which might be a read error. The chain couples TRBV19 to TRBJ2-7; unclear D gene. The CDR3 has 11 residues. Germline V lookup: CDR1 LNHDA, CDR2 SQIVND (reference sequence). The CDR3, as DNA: TGTGCCAGTAGTTCAGGTTGGTCGTCTCACTTC. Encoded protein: CASSSGWSSHF.

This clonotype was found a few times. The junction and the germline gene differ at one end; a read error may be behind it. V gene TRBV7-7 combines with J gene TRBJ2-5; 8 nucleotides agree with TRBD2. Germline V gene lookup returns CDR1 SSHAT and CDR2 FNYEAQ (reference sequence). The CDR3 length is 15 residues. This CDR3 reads CASSPTSGTQETQYF. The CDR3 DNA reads TGTGCTAGCAGCCCTACTAGCGGAACACAAGAGACCCAGTACTTC.